This entry is about one TCR beta chain. The antigen is unknown. Distinct nucleotide sequences in the sample also encode this CDR3. Method: immunoSEQ multiplex PCR; TCRdb's copy keeps in-frame clones and lacks some. In the table there are 95,000 to 150,000 clones, about 91% of which are singletons. The sample belongs to a study of T cell responses to AZD1222 COVID-19 vaccine. Findings and caveats of the study: A reported finding is that nearly half of spike-specific TCRs target unmutated variant regions. Without day 14 samples, only post-peak T cell repertoires were studied. Females made up more of the donors, who were largely white British, and clonal diversity may have come out too low. Spike-specific TCR breadth rose after two AZD1222 doses, and depth rose as well.

Germline loops: CDR1 KGHSH, CDR2 LQKENI. This CDR3 comprises 12 residues. V dropped 3 bases and J dropped 2 bases, with 4 bases sitting between them. This sequence originates from an adult in good health. The rearrangement joins TRBV18 to TRBJ1-1; unclear D gene. Sequences were derived from peripheral blood, sampled on day 0 of AZD1222 vaccination. CDR3: CASSPGNTEAFF. CDR3 nucleotide sequence: TGTGCCAGCTCACCGGGCAACACTGAAGCTTTCTTT.